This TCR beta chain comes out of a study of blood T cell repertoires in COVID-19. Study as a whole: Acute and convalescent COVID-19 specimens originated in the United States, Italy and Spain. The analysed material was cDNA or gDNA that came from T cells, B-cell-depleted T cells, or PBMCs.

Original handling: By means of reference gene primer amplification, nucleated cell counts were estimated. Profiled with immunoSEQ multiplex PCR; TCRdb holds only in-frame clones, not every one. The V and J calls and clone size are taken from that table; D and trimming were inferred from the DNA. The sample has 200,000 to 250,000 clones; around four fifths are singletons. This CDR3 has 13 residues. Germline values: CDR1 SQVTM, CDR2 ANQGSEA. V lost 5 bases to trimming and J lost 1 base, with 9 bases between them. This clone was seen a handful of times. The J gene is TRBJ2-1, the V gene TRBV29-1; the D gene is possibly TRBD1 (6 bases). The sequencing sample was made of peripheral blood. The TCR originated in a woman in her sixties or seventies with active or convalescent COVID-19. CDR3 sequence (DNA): TGCAGCGTTTTACAGGGTTCCTACAATGAGCAGTTCTTC. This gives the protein CSVLQGSYNEQFF.